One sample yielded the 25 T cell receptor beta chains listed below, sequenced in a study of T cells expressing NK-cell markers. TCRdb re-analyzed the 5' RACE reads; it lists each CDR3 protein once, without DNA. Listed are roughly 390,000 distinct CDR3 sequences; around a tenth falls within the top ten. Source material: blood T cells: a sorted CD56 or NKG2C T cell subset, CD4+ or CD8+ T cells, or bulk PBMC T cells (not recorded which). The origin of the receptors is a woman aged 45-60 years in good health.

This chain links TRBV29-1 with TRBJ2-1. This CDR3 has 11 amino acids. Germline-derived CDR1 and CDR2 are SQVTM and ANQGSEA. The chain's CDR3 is CSVEAYSMQFF.

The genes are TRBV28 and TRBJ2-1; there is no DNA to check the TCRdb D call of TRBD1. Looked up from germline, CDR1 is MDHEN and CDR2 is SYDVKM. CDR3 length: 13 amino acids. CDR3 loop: CASSRGTFYEQFF.

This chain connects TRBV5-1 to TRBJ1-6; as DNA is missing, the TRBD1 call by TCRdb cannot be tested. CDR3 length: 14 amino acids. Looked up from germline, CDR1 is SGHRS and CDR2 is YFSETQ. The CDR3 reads CASSADSTGAVIHF.

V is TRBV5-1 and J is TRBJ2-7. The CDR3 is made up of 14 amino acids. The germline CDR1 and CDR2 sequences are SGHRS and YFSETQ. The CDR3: CASLENPSSYEQYF.

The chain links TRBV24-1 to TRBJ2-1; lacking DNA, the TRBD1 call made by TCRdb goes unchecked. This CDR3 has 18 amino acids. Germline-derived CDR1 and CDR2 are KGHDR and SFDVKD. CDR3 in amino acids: CATSDSKRSVSRGYEQFF.

The chain's CDR3 is CASSSSGEADTQYF. The chain recombines TRBV12-3 or TRBV12-4 with TRBJ2-3; TCRdb calls TRBD2, which cannot be checked without DNA. The CDR3 contains 14 residues.

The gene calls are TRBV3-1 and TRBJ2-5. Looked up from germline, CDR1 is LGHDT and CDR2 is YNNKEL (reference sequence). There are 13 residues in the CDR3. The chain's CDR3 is CASSQAIMGTQYF.

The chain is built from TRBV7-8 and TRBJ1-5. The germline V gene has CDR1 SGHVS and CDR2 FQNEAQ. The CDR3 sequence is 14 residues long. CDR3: CASSLALRNQPQHF.

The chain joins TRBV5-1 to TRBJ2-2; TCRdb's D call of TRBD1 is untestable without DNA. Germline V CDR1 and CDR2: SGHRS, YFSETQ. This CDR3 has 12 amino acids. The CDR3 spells CASSEKLTGLFF.

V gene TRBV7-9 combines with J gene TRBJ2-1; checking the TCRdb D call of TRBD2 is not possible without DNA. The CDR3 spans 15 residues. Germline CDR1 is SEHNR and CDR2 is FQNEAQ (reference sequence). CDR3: CASRNIAGKGNEQFF. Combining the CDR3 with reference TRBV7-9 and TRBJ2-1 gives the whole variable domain DTGVSQNPRHKITKRGQNVTFRCDPISEHNRLYWYRQTLGQGPEFLTYFQNEAQLEKSRLLSDRFSAERPKGSFSTLEIQRTEQGDSAMYLCASRNIAGKGNEQFFGPGTRLTVL.

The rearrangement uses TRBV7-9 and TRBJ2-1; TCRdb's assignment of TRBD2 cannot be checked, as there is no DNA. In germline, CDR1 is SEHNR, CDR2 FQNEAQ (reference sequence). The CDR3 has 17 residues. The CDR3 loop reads CASSLTLGREVYNEQFF.

CDR3 sequence reads: CASSRLSGRWNEQFF. The chain recombines TRBV11-2 with TRBJ2-1; TCRdb returns TRBD2, unconfirmable since there is no DNA. Germline V gene lookup returns CDR1 SGHAT and CDR2 FQNNGV. There are 15 residues in the CDR3.

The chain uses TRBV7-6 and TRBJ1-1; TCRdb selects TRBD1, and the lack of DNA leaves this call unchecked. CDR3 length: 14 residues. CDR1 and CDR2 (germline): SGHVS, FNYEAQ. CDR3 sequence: CASSLAPVNTEAFF.

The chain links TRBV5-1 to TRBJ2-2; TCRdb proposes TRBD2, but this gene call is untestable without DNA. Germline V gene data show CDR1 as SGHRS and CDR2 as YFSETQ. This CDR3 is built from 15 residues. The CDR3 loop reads CASSRIPTSTGELFF.

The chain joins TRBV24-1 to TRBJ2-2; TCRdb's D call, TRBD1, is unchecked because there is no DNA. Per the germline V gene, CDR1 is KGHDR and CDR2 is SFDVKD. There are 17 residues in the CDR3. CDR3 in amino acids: CATSDPSGTGNTGELFF.

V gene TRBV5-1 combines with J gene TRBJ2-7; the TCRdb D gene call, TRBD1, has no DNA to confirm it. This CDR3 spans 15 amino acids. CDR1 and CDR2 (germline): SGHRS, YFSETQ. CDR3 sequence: CASRDPRDTPYEQYF.

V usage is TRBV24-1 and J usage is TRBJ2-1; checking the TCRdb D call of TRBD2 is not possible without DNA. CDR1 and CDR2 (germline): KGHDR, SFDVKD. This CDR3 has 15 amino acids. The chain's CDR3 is CATAPGGRGSNEQFF.

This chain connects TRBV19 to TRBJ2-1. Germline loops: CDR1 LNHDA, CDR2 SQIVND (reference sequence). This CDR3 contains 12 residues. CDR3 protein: CASSINSNEQFF.

The CDR3 region is CASGGRTGGYYEQYF. The chain combines TRBV2 with TRBJ2-7; checking the TCRdb D call of TRBD1 is not possible without DNA. The V gene's germline CDR1 is SNHLY and CDR2 FYNNEI. This CDR3 contains 15 residues.

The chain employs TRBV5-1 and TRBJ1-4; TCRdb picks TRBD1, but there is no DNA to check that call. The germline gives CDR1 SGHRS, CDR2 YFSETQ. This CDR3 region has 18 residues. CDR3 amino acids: CASSLGQGANEKKEKLFF.

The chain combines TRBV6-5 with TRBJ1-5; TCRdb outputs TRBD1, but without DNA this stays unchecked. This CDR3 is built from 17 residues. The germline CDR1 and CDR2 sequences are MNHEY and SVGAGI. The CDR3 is CASSPGTVNNLWQPQHF.

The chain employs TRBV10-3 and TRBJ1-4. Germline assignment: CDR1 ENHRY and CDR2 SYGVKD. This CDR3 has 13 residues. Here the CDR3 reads CAISAADNEQLFF.

The CDR3 loop is CATKLTGGSDTQYF. V is TRBV6-4 and J is TRBJ2-3; TCRdb's D gene call, TRBD1, goes unchecked for lack of DNA. The CDR3 totals 14 residues. Germline CDR1 reads MRHNA; CDR2 reads SNTAGT.

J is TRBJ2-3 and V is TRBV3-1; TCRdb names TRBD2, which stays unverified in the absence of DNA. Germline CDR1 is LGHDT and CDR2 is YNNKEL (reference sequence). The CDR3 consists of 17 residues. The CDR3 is CASSQGPGTSSTDTQYF.

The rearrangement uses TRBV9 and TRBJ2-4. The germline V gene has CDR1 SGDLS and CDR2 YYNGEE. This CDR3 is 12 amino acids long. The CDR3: CASSVAGDIQYF.